These 26 T cell receptor beta chains originate from one sample sequenced in a study of sequential checkpoint blockade in melanoma. The treatment denotes: randomized to nivolumab then ipilimumab (arm A) or the reverse (arm B). Profiling relied on immunoSEQ multiplex PCR, and the TCRdb table lists in-frame clones only, not all of them. The table lists about 19,000 clones, 73% of them singletons. Source: CD8+ T cells sorted from blood (inferred from file names), taken from a patient given nivolumab and ipilimumab in sequence. Receptors were obtained from a human donor with melanoma.

The rearrangement uses TRBV7-3 and TRBJ1-1, with D perhaps matching TRBD1 (6 bases). Trimming shortened V by 5 bases and J by 5 bases, and 12 bases separated the two germline ends. The CDR3 covers 13 residues. Germline V gene data show CDR1 as SGHTA and CDR2 as FQGTGA. CDR3: CASSPGGLTEAFF. In DNA form, the CDR3 reads TGTGCCAGCAGCCCGGGGGGGCTAACTGAAGCTTTCTTT.

The rearrangement uses TRBV7-9 and TRBJ1-2; D not certain. The germline V and J ends were trimmed by 5 bases and 10 bases, with 11 bases remaining between them. From germline, CDR1 is SEHNR and CDR2 FQNEAQ (reference sequence). The CDR3 totals 11 residues. The CDR3 loop reads CASSPAPYYTF. The CDR3 region has the DNA TGTGCCAGCAGCCCCGCTCCCTACTACACCTTC.

The chain couples TRBV6-5 to TRBJ1-2, with 9 nucleotides matching TRBD1. V gave up 2 bases and J gave up 6 bases; unmatched junction bases: 4. Germline CDR1 MNHEY, CDR2 SVGAGI. The CDR3 covers 14 residues. For the CDR3, the DNA is TGTGCCAGCAGTTACATCCGGACAGGGGATGGCTACACCTTC. Translated: CASSYIRTGDGYTF.

The J gene is TRBJ2-7, the V gene TRBV5-1, with 9 bases that match TRBD1. Germline trimming cut 2 bases from V and 2 bases from J; bases unmatched to any gene: 5. The CDR3 consists of 15 residues. Germline lookup yields CDR1 SGHRS and CDR2 YFSETQ. CDR3 bases: TGCGCCAGCAGCTTCGGGAGACAGGGGGCCTACGAGCAGTACTTC. It is translated as CASSFGRQGAYEQYF.

Here the CDR3 reads CASSVTGWNTEAFF. In DNA, the CDR3 is TGCGCCAGCAGCGTGACAGGGTGGAACACTGAAGCTTTCTTT. The genes are TRBV5-1 and TRBJ1-1; 7 bases agree with TRBD1. The V and J ends lost 4 bases and 1 base, in that order; junction bases with no gene match: 4. The CDR3 has 14 residues. Germline CDR1 SGHRS, CDR2 YFSETQ.

V is TRBV28 and J is TRBJ1-1; 7 bases fit TRBD1. Germline values: CDR1 MDHEN, CDR2 SYDVKM. This CDR3 has 16 residues. V was pared by 8 bases and J by 5 bases, with 17 bases of the junction left unmatched. The CDR3 sequence is CASRAGGGRLSTEAFF. The CDR3 DNA is TGTGCCAGCCGAGCCGGAGGGGGCCGGCTGAGTACTGAAGCTTTCTTT.

This clone has more than one count but fewer than ten. The chain couples TRBV7-2 to TRBJ1-1, with D maybe TRBD1 (5 bases). V lost 0 bases, J lost 6 bases, and 14 bases lay in between. Germline-derived CDR1 and CDR2 are SGHTA and FQGNSA. The CDR3 contains 15 residues. The CDR3 is CASSLAAGLNPEAFF. The CDR3 DNA is TGTGCCAGCAGCTTAGCGGCAGGGCTTAACCCTGAAGCTTTCTTT.

The chain carries TRBV13 and TRBJ2-5, with D tentatively TRBD1 (6 bases). The V end was cut by 6 bases, the J end by 3 bases, with 14 bases between. Germline values: CDR1 PRHDT, CDR2 FYEKMQ (reference sequence). This CDR3 region has 14 residues. The CDR3: CASSLNRDKETQYF. CDR3 DNA sequence: TGTGCCAGCAGTCTTAACAGGGACAAAGAGACCCAGTACTTC.

The chain combines TRBV7-9 with TRBJ2-2, with 9 bases matching TRBD1. CDR1 SEHNR and CDR2 FQNEAQ come from the germline V gene (reference sequence). The CDR3 runs 16 residues. V was clipped by 5 bases and J by 1 base; unmatched bases: 5. The CDR3 nucleotides read TGTGCCAGCAGCGCCGTGGGACAGGGGAACACCGGGGAGCTGTTTTTT. Its translation: CASSAVGQGNTGELFF.

This sequence joins TRBV4-3 and TRBJ1-1; D is undetermined. CDR1 is LGHNA and CDR2 is YSLEER in the germline V gene. The V end lost 0 bases, the J end lost 2 bases, and 13 bases lay between the germline ends. The CDR3 is made up of 16 amino acids. CDR3 residues: CASSQDSGGYNTEAFF. In DNA, the CDR3 is TGCGCCAGCAGCCAAGATTCGGGAGGGTACAACACTGAAGCTTTCTTT.

This clone has more than one count but fewer than ten. V is TRBV6-5 and J is TRBJ2-5, with TRBD1 matching over 9 bases. Per germline, CDR1 MNHEY and CDR2 SVGAGI. This CDR3 is 12 amino acids long. The V gene end was trimmed by 10 bases and the J gene end by 3 bases; junction bases not matched to a gene: 3. CDR3 bases: TGTGCCACCCGGACAGGGGAAGAGACCCAGTACTTC. Protein sequence: CATRTGEETQYF.

The rearrangement joins TRBV4-1 to TRBJ1-1; D is unresolved. V lost 0 bases, J lost 8 bases, and 10 bases lay in between. The CDR3 runs to 13 residues. Germline CDR1 is MGHRA and CDR2 is YSYEKL. The CDR3 reads CASSQERVTEAFF. DNA for the CDR3: TGCGCCAGCAGCCAAGAACGGGTTACCGAAGCTTTCTTT.

The V call is TRBV7-9, the J call TRBJ1-6; possibly TRBD1 for D (6 bases). The length of the CDR3 is 16 residues. V gave up 4 bases and J gave up 8 bases, with 18 bases separating them. Per the germline V gene, CDR1 is SEHNR and CDR2 is FQNEAQ (reference sequence). In DNA, the CDR3 is TGTGCCAGCAGCTCCCGTACAGGGTCGATCGATTCACCCCTCCACTTT. Encoded protein: CASSSRTGSIDSPLHF.

This clone was seen a handful of times. The chain uses TRBV18 and TRBJ2-2; 10 bases align to TRBD2. Germline V gene lookup returns CDR1 KGHSH and CDR2 LQKENI. Unmatched junction bases numbered 7, after V lost 2 bases and J lost 4 bases. The CDR3 spans 17 residues. CDR3 coding DNA: TGTGCCAGCTCACCAACAGCGGGAGGGCCAGTCACCGGGGAGCTGTTTTTT. This translates into CASSPTAGGPVTGELFF.

The chain has TRBV13 and TRBJ2-7; 7 bases are a match to TRBD2. The CDR3 has 14 residues. Germline assignment: CDR1 PRHDT and CDR2 FYEKMQ (reference sequence). The ends lost 6 bases at V and 3 bases at J; junction bases unmatched: 8. The CDR3 DNA reads TGTGCCAGCAGGCGGGGGTTTGGTTACTACGAGCAGTACTTC. Encoded protein: CASRRGFGYYEQYF. The variable domain in full, with the rest retrieved from reference TRBV13 and TRBJ2-7, is AAGVIQSPRHLIKEKRETATLKCYPIPRHDTVYWYQQGPGQDPQFLISFYEKMQSDKGSIPDRFSAQQFSDYHSELNMSSLELGDSALYFCASRRGFGYYEQYFGPGTRLTVT.

J is TRBJ2-5 and V is TRBV15; TRBD1 aligns across 8 bases. J was trimmed by 4 bases and V by 4 bases; bases with no gene match: 8. Looked up from germline, CDR1 is LNHNV and CDR2 is YYDKDF (reference sequence). This CDR3 has 15 amino acids. The CDR3 DNA reads as TGTGCCACCAGCACCGGGACAGGAGGAGGAGAGACCCAGTACTTC. Translated: CATSTGTGGGETQYF.

The rearrangement uses TRBV5-1 and TRBJ2-7; TRBD2 might be the D (5 bases). Trimming removed 2 bases from V and 2 bases from J, with 5 bases in between. Germline V gene data show CDR1 as SGHRS and CDR2 as YFSETQ. The CDR3 sequence is 12 residues long. The CDR3 nucleotides are TGCGCCAGCAGCTTCGGGGCCTACGAGCAGTACTTC. The encoded protein is CASSFGAYEQYF. The full variable domain, in which reference TRBV5-1 and TRBJ2-7 provide the parts outside the CDR3, is KAGVTQTPRYLIKTRGQQVTLSCSPISGHRSVSWYQQTPGQGLQFLFEYFSETQRNKGNFPGRFSGRQFSNSRSEMNVSTLELGDSALYLCASSFGAYEQYFGPGTRLTVT.

The chain joins TRBV9 to TRBJ2-1, with TRBD2 matching over 15 bases. Germline CDR1 reads SGDLS; CDR2 reads YYNGEE. CDR3 length: 18 residues. V shed 3 bases, J shed 2 bases, and the junction held 6 bases outside the gene matches. CDR3 sequence: CASSAPGTSGRTYNEQFF. The CDR3 DNA is TGTGCCAGCAGCGCCCCCGGGACTAGCGGGAGGACCTACAATGAGCAGTTCTTC.

The chain has TRBV6-5 and TRBJ1-1; 8 bases agree with TRBD1. V gave up 6 bases and J gave up 5 bases; unmatched junction bases: 5. The CDR3 spans 13 residues. In germline, CDR1 is MNHEY, CDR2 SVGAGI. The CDR3 bases are TGTGCCAGCAGCTGGACAGGGAGGACTGAAGCTTTCTTT. Amino acid sequence: CASSWTGRTEAFF.

V usage is TRBV6-5 and J usage is TRBJ1-1, with 11 nucleotides matching TRBD1. The length of the CDR3 is 14 residues. CDR1 and CDR2 (germline): MNHEY, SVGAGI. With V trimmed by 5 bases and J by 4 bases, 3 bases remained unmatched. The CDR3 DNA reads TGTGCCAGCAGTGATGGGACAGGGGGCACTGAAGCTTTCTTT. This encodes CASSDGTGGTEAFF.

Points on this clone: An end of the junction differs from the germline gene, which may be a read error. This sequence joins TRBV28 and TRBJ1-5; weak D call: TRBD1 (5 bases). Germline CDR1 is MDHEN and CDR2 is SYDVKM. The CDR3 is 11 amino acids. The CDR3: CASGHNQPQHF. The CDR3 DNA is TGCGCCTCAGGACACAATCAGCCCCAGCATTTT.

This clone has just a few counts. This chain links TRBV28 with TRBJ2-2; tentatively, D is TRBD2 (5 bases). The CDR3 has 17 residues. The ends were cut back, 3 bases at V and 4 bases at J, with 18 bases in the middle. Germline-derived CDR1 and CDR2 are MDHEN and SYDVKM. The CDR3 protein is CASSFWLEEVFTGELFF. In DNA, the CDR3 is TGTGCCAGCAGTTTTTGGCTAGAGGAGGTATTCACCGGGGAGCTGTTTTTT.

This clone was detected a few times. The genes are TRBV7-2 and TRBJ1-3; D is uncertain. This CDR3 has 17 amino acids. Germline lookup yields CDR1 SGHTA and CDR2 FQGNSA. V was clipped by 5 bases and J by 3 bases, with 20 bases between them. CDR3: CASSPPANSHRGNTIYF. CDR3 DNA sequence: TGTGCCAGCAGCCCCCCTGCCAACTCCCACCGTGGAAACACCATATATTTT.

The gene calls are TRBV7-8 and TRBJ2-7, with D perhaps TRBD1 (6 bases). Trimming cost V 6 bases and J 2 bases, with 11 bases left between them. Germline V gene lookup returns CDR1 SGHVS and CDR2 FQNEAQ. The CDR3 has 13 amino acids. The CDR3 loop reads CASRLGHPYEQYF. Here the CDR3 DNA reads TGTGCCAGCAGACTGGGACATCCCTACGAGCAGTACTTC. The full variable domain, rest sourced from reference TRBV7-8 and TRBJ2-7, is GAGVSQSPRYKVAKRGQDVALRCDPISGHVSLFWYQQALGQGPEFLTYFQNEAQLDKSGLPSDRFFAERPEGSVSTLKIQRTQQEDSAVYLCASRLGHPYEQYFGPGTRLTVT.

This rearrangement joins TRBV9 to TRBJ2-1; 8 bases agree with TRBD2. The ends lost 3 bases at V and 10 bases at J; junction bases unmatched: 12. Germline assignment: CDR1 SGDLS and CDR2 YYNGEE. The CDR3 spans 15 residues. CDR3 protein: CASSASGSGKEEQFF. CDR3 DNA sequence: TGTGCCAGCAGCGCCAGCGGGAGCGGTAAAGAGGAGCAGTTCTTC.

This clone was seen only a few times. V and J are TRBV29-1 and TRBJ2-1, with 9 bases identical to TRBD2. Germline loops: CDR1 SQVTM, CDR2 ANQGSEA. This CDR3 spans 11 amino acids. The V gene end was trimmed by 8 bases and the J gene end by 15 bases; junction bases not matched to a gene: 11. CDR3 nucleotides: TGCAGCACCGAGCGGACTAGCGCCCGGTTCTTC. Translation: CSTERTSARFF.